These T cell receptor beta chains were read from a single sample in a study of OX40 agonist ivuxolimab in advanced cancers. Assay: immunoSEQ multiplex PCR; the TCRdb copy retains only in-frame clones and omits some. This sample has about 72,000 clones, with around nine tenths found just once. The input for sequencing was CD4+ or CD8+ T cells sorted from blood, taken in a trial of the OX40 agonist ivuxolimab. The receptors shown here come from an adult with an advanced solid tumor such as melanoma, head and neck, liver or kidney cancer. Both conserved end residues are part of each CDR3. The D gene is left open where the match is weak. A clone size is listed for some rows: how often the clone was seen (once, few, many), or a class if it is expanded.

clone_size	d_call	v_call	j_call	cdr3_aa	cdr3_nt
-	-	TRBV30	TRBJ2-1	CARTGTPSGEQFF	TGTGCCCGGACCGGGACCCCCTCAGGAGAGCAGTTCTTC
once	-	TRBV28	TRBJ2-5	CASSPTGPGETQYF	TGTGCCAGCAGTCCCACAGGACCCGGAGAGACCCAGTACTTC
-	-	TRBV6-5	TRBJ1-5	CASSQGRQPQHF	TGTGCCAGCAGTCAGGGAAGGCAGCCCCAGCATTTT
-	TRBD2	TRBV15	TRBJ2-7	CATSVRPGLAEPQQYF	TGTGCCACCAGCGTTCGTCCGGGACTAGCGGAGCCCCAGCAGTACTTC
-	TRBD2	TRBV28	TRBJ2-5	CASSLDPRGAGGETQYF	TGTGCCAGCAGTTTAGACCCCCGGGGGGCGGGAGGGGAGACCCAGTACTTC
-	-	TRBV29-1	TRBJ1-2	CSVEGIGRDGNYTF	TGCAGCGTTGAAGGTATAGGTCGCGACGGAAACTACACCTTC
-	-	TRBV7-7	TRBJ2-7	CASSLRVDYEQYF	TGTGCTAGCAGCTTGAGGGTTGACTACGAGCAGTACTTC
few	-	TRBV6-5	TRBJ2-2	CASSYSGFGDGELFF	TGTGCCAGCAGTTACTCGGGGTTTGGGGACGGGGAGCTGTTTTTT
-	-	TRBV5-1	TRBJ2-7	CASSLEGFSYEQYF	TGCGCCAGCAGCTTGGAGGGATTTTCCTACGAGCAGTACTTC
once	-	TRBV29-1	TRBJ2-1	CSVVWSGNEQFF	TGCAGCGTTGTCTGGTCGGGCAATGAGCAGTTCTTC
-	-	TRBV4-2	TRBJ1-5	CASSLANQPQHF	TGTGCCAGCAGCTTAGCGAACCAGCCCCAGCATTTT
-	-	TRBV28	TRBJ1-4	CASTGYATNEKLFF	TGTGCCAGTACAGGATATGCAACTAATGAAAAACTGTTTTTT
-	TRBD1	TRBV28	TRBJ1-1	CASSPISTGRNTEAFF	TGTGCCAGCAGTCCTATATCGACAGGGAGGAACACTGAAGCTTTCTTT
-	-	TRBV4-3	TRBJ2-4	CASSQGWTKNIQYF	TGCGCCAGCAGCCAAGGGTGGACCAAAAACATTCAGTACTTC
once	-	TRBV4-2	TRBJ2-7	CASSPTKEAYEQYF	TGTGCCAGCAGCCCGACAAAGGAAGCCTACGAGCAGTACTTC
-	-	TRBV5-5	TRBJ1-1	CASSLEGTPNTEAFF	TGTGCCAGCAGCTTGGAAGGGACCCCCAACACTGAAGCTTTCTTT
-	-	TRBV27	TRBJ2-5	CASMGGAKTQYF	TGTGCCAGCATGGGGGGCGCGAAGACCCAGTACTTC
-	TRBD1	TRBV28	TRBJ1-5	CASSFETGGVQPQHF	TGTGCCAGCAGTTTTGAGACAGGGGGCGTTCAGCCCCAGCATTTT
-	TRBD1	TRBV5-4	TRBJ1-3	CASSLGGTGRNTIYF	TGTGCCAGCAGCTTGGGAGGGACAGGGAGGAACACCATATATTTT
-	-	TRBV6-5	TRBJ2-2	CASSYPGTGELFF	TGTGCCAGCAGTTACCCAGGCACCGGGGAGCTGTTTTTT
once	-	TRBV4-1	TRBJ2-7	CASSGRGEGRSYEQYF	TGCGCCAGCAGCGGAAGGGGTGAGGGAAGAAGCTACGAGCAGTACTTC
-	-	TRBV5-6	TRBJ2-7	CASSLGLYEQYF	TGTGCCAGCAGCCTGGGACTCTACGAGCAGTACTTC
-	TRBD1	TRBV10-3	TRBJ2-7	CAISDSGTVYYEQYF	TGTGCCATCAGTGACTCCGGGACAGTTTACTACGAGCAGTACTTC
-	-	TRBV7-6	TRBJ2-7	CASSLVLGGYEQYF	TGTGCCAGCAGCCTCGTGCTTGGGGGCTACGAGCAGTACTTC
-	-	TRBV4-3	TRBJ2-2	CASSHYGTNTGELFF	TGCGCCAGCAGCCATTACGGGACCAACACCGGGGAGCTGTTTTTT
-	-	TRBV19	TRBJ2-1	CASSLQGGVNEQFF	TGTGCCAGTTCTCTCCAGGGAGGTGTTAATGAGCAGTTCTTC